The next 29 T cell receptor beta chains were all read from a single sample in a study of T cell clonality in common variable immunodeficiency (dated by TCRdb to between 2015 and 2017). What the study reported, not specific to this receptor: CVID TCRbeta sequences were reported to have fewer deletions and N-nucleotide insertions and to lack highly modified clones with 13 or more V deletions.

Their antigen targets remain unknown. The method behind the library was the immunoSEQ multiplex PCR assay. As stored in TCRdb, this immuneACCESS dataset retains in-frame rearrangements with V and J assigned. A fraction of the clones does not appear; measured against another copy, unresolved V genes explain less than half of the discrepancy, and the remainder lacks a known reason. For this sample, fewer than 30,000 clones are listed, none of them singletons. The top ten clonotypes cover under 5% of the sample. Sequencing was carried out using peripheral blood mononuclear cells. The receptors derive from a human donor with common variable immunodeficiency.

Of note for this clone: The read terminates 3 residues before the CDR3 end, so the remaining end is supplied by the germline J gene. The rearrangement links TRBV13 to TRBJ2-7; D is possibly TRBD2 (5 bases). Trimming removed 4 bases at V and 2 bases at J, with 15 bases between. This CDR3 has 15 amino acids. Germline V gene lookup returns CDR1 PRHDT and CDR2 FYEKMQ (reference sequence). CDR3 in amino acids: CASSSPDSLAYEQYF. The sequenced CDR3 bases are TGTGCCAGCAGCTCACCGGACTCGCTGGCCTACGAG.

This clone was counted ten times or more. The CDR3 DNA, read in part, is TGTGCCAGCAGTTCCCTCCAGGACAGGGCTCCCTACGAG. This gives the protein CASSSLQDRAPYE. Given in full, the CDR3 is CASSSLQDRAPYEQYF. V gene TRBV27 combines with J gene TRBJ2-7; 8 bases agree with TRBD1. The read gets to within 3 residues of the CDR3 end, and the germline J gene fills in the rest. V trimming: 4 bases; J trimming: 2 bases; junction bases outside the gene matches: 10. The germline V gene encodes CDR1 MNHEY and CDR2 SMNVEV (reference sequence). The CDR3 loop spans 16 amino acids.

This clone occurred a few times. Read coverage stops 3 residues before the CDR3 terminus; the germline J gene supplies the remainder. The rearrangement uses TRBV7-9 and TRBJ2-7; D is unresolved. Trimming removed 5 bases at V and 0 bases at J, with 14 bases between. The CDR3 has 15 residues. Looked up from germline, CDR1 is SEHNR and CDR2 is FQNEAQ (reference sequence). This CDR3 reads CASSPAFAASYEQYF. CDR3 DNA (partial): TGTGCCAGCAGCCCTGCTTTCGCGGCCTCCTACGAG.

In regard to this clone: From the germline J gene comes the end of the CDR3, since the read stops 3 residues before it. The chain employs TRBV7-3 and TRBJ2-7, with 8 bases aligning to TRBD2. Unmatched junction bases numbered 12, after V lost 5 bases and J lost 6 bases. The germline V gene encodes CDR1 SGHTA and CDR2 FQGTGA. The CDR3 is 15 amino acids. This chain's CDR3 is CASSQRPGLGSEQYF. The sequenced CDR3 bases are TGTGCCAGCAGCCAAAGGCCGGGACTAGGCTCCGAG.

On this clone itself: Read coverage stops 3 residues before the CDR3 terminus; the germline J gene supplies the remainder. Other DNA sequences in the sample encode the same CDR3. The chain combines TRBV18 with TRBJ2-7, with D possibly matching TRBD1 (5 bases). V lost 0 bases, J lost 6 bases, and 12 bases lay in between. CDR1 and CDR2 (germline): KGHSH, LQKENI. The CDR3 is 14 amino acids. CDR3: CASSPPRRVGEQYF. The covered CDR3 bases are TGTGCCAGCTCACCACCGCGCAGGGTGGGCGAG.

On this clone: The read terminates 3 residues ahead of where the CDR3 ends, so the germline J gene completes it. The chain joins TRBV7-6 to TRBJ1-3; D uncertain. V lost 3 bases and J 2 bases, leaving 8 bases between the germline ends. CDR3 length equals 14 residues. Germline CDR1 reads SGHVS; CDR2 reads FNYEAQ. Partial CDR3 DNA: TGTGCCAGCAGCTTTAGTAATCCTGGAAACACC. This translates into CASSFSNPGNT. The complete CDR3 sequence is CASSFSNPGNTIYF.

The table lists this clone with a few counts. Read sequence stops 3 residues before the CDR3 end, and the germline J gene provides the missing end. V and J are TRBV19 and TRBJ1-2, with D uncertain. Trimming removed 3 bases from V and 0 bases from J, with 2 bases in between. Per germline, CDR1 LNHDA and CDR2 SQIVND (reference sequence). CDR3 length equals 12 residues. The DNA read from the CDR3 is TGTGCCAGTAGTATCTCTAACTATGGC. This translates into CASSISNYG. The entire CDR3 protein reads CASSISNYGYTF. Variable domain in full (rest from reference TRBV19 and TRBJ1-2): DGGITQSPKYLFRKEGQNVTLSCEQNLNHDAMYWYRQDPGQGLRLIYYSQIVNDFQKGDIAEGYSVSREKKESFPLTVTSAQKNPTAFYLCASSISNYGYTFGSGTRLTVV.

This clone occurred many times. The missing CDR3 end, 3 residues past where the read stops, is filled in from the germline J gene. The chain carries TRBV10-3 and TRBJ2-1; 12 bases map to TRBD2. This CDR3 comprises 14 residues. V dropped 10 bases and J dropped 9; count of bases not matched to a gene: 10. CDR1 and CDR2 from the germline V gene are ENHRY and SYGVKD. CDR3 DNA, as far as it was read: TGTGCCACCCGAACTAGCGGGAGGATGGGTGAG. Translating gives CATRTSGRMGE. The full-length CDR3 reads as CATRTSGRMGEQFF.

Comments on this clone: The read falls 3 residues short of the CDR3 end, and the missing part is taken from the germline J gene. V is TRBV4-2 and J is TRBJ2-7; tentative D call: TRBD2 (6 bases). CDR3 size: 14 residues. CDR1 and CDR2 (germline): LGHNA, YNFKEQ. V was trimmed by 3 bases and J by 4 bases, leaving 13 bases between them. CDR3 sequence reads: CASSQIRLVYEQYF. The part of the CDR3 DNA that was read is TGTGCCAGCAGCCAGATCAGACTAGTTTACGAG.

As to this clone: The read ends 3 residues early relative to the CDR3; the germline J gene fills the gap. The chain combines TRBV19 with TRBJ2-7; 7 nucleotides agree with TRBD1. Germline-derived CDR1 and CDR2 are LNHDA and SQIVND (reference sequence). This CDR3 has 14 amino acids. V trimming: 9 bases; J trimming: 3 bases; junction bases outside the gene matches: 11. CDR3 DNA, as far as it was read: TGTGCCAGAGAGGGATCCGACAGGGACTACGAG. Protein product: CAREGSDRDYE. The complete CDR3 protein is CAREGSDRDYEQYF.

As for this clone: With the read ending 3 residues before the CDR3 end, the germline J gene is used to fill in that end. The chain combines TRBV29-1 with TRBJ2-1, with TRBD1 matching over 9 bases. The junction had 6 bases not matched to a gene; V was cut back by 1 base and J by 2 bases. Germline assignment: CDR1 SQVTM and CDR2 ANQGSEA. This CDR3 comprises 16 residues. The CDR3 region is CSVEAPDRGTYNEQFF. The sequenced CDR3 bases are TGCAGCGTTGAAGCCCCGGACAGGGGAACCTACAATGAG.

This clone was detected only a few times. Sequencing ends 3 residues short of the CDR3 end; the germline J gene provides the rest. The chain joins TRBV18 to TRBJ2-3, with TRBD2 matching 12 bases. Germline assignment: CDR1 KGHSH and CDR2 LQKENI. The CDR3 has 16 residues. After removal of 3 bases from V and 3 bases from J, the junction contained 4 bases not matched to a gene. The CDR3 region is CASSPTSGSVTDTQYF. The CDR3 bases that were read are TGTGCCAGCTCACCGACTAGCGGGAGTGTTACAGATACG.

This clone was recorded a few times. Read sequence stops 3 residues before the CDR3 end, and the germline J gene provides the missing end. V usage is TRBV2 and J usage is TRBJ2-5, with 8 bases lining up with TRBD1. The germline gives CDR1 SNHLY, CDR2 FYNNEI. The J segment lost 5 bases and the V segment lost 2 bases, leaving 10 bases of the junction unmatched. The CDR3 runs to 16 residues. The CDR3 sequence is CASSENFGRGRETQYF. CDR3 DNA, as far as it was read: TGTGCCAGCAGTGAAAATTTCGGCAGGGGGCGTGAGACC.

As to this clone: The read stops 3 residues short of the end of the CDR3; the missing end is completed from the germline J gene. This rearrangement joins TRBV2 to TRBJ1-5, with 7 bases identical to TRBD1. V dropped 8 bases and J dropped 4; count of bases not matched to a gene: 8. CDR3 length equals 14 residues. The V gene's germline CDR1 is SNHLY and CDR2 FYNNEI. Incomplete CDR3 DNA: TGTGCCAGCTCGACAGGGCCCATTAATCAGCCC. Translated, it gives CASSTGPINQP. In full, the CDR3 reads CASSTGPINQPQHF.

This clone was found a few times. With the read ending 3 residues before the CDR3 end, the germline J gene is used to fill in that end. This sequence joins TRBV6-1 and TRBJ2-7; 7 positions agree with TRBD1. The CDR3 has 14 amino acids. Trimming took 4 bases from V and 3 from J; bases not matched to a gene: 6. Germline CDR1 reads MNHNS; CDR2 reads SASEGT. CDR3 DNA, as far as it was read: TGTGCCAGCAGTGCGGGACAGCTAAGCTACGAG. It specifies CASSAGQLSYE. The CDR3, in full, reads CASSAGQLSYEQYF.

This clone occurred a few times. The read terminates 3 residues ahead of where the CDR3 ends, so the germline J gene completes it. The chain carries TRBV7-6 and TRBJ2-1, with 9 positions matching TRBD2. Germline V CDR1 and CDR2: SGHVS, FNYEAQ. Germline trimming cut 0 bases from V and 9 bases from J; bases unmatched to any gene: 6. The CDR3 is 15 residues long. CDR3 loop: CASSLAVAGDGEQFF. The part of the CDR3 DNA that was read is TGTGCCAGCAGCTTAGCCGTAGCGGGAGATGGTGAG.

In its sample, this clone was seen a few times. The read gets to within 3 residues of the CDR3 end, and the germline J gene fills in the rest. The gene calls are TRBV20-1 and TRBJ1-2; no clear D gene. The V gene lost 3 bases and the J gene lost 3 bases, with 11 bases spanning the gap. This CDR3 spans 13 amino acids. The germline V gene has CDR1 DFQATT and CDR2 SNEGSKA (reference sequence). The CDR3 protein is CSASPDFYYGYTF. The CDR3 bases that were read are TGCAGTGCTAGCCCTGACTTTTACTATGGC.

This clone was seen at least ten times. The read ends 3 residues early relative to the CDR3; the germline J gene fills the gap. This chain links TRBV7-3 with TRBJ1-1, with 8 bases identical to TRBD1. The CDR3 runs to 14 residues. V gave up 0 bases and J gave up 6 bases; unmatched junction bases: 3. CDR1 SGHTA and CDR2 FQGTGA come from the germline V gene. The CDR3 here is CASSLTAQGAEAFF. CDR3 DNA (partial): TGTGCCAGCAGCTTAACGGCACAGGGGGCTGAA.

This clone was detected a few times. The read terminates 3 residues ahead of where the CDR3 ends, so the germline J gene completes it. The rearrangement links TRBV7-9 to TRBJ2-1; D is ambiguous. The germline V gene has CDR1 SEHNR and CDR2 FQNEAQ (reference sequence). CDR3 length: 15 residues. V lost 2 bases to trimming and J lost 1 base, with 9 bases between them. The CDR3 spells CASSLMRHSYNEQFF. The CDR3 bases that were read are TGTGCCAGCAGCTTAATGCGTCATTCCTACAATGAG.

This clone was seen only a few times. Coverage ceases 3 residues before the CDR3 finishes, and the germline J gene fills in the end. V usage is TRBV20-1 and J usage is TRBJ2-7, with D possibly being TRBD2 (6 bases). The CDR3 is made up of 13 amino acids. Trimming took 4 bases from V and 2 from J, leaving 12 bases between them. Germline V gene lookup returns CDR1 DFQATT and CDR2 SNEGSKA (reference sequence). The sequenced part of the CDR3 DNA is TGCAGTGCTACTGGGGGGAGCGCCTACGAG. It codes for CSATGGSAYE. The CDR3 reads in full as CSATGGSAYEQYF.

This clone was seen a handful of times. The CDR3 is cut off 3 residues early in the read; its end comes from the germline J gene. The rearrangement uses TRBV30 and TRBJ2-7; D uncertain. CDR1 is GTSNPN and CDR2 is SVGIG in the germline V gene (reference sequence). V shed 3 bases and J shed 3 bases, with 12 bases lying between them. The length of the CDR3 is 13 residues. The CDR3 spells CAWSYSGGYEQYF. Partial CDR3 DNA: TGTGCCTGGAGCTATAGTGGCGGCTACGAG. Full variable domain (outside the CDR3, taken from reference TRBV30 and TRBJ2-7): SQTIHQWPATLVQPVGSPLSLECTVEGTSNPNLYWYRQAAGRGLQLLFYSVGIGQISSEVPQNLSASRPQDRQFILSSKKLLLSDSGFYLCAWSYSGGYEQYFGPGTRLTVT.

This clone was picked up a small number of times. The read ends 3 residues shy of where the CDR3 ends; the end is completed using the germline J gene. The chain uses TRBV10-2 and TRBJ2-3; 10 nucleotides agree with TRBD2. Per germline, CDR1 WSHSY and CDR2 SAAADI. CDR3 length equals 15 residues. V trimming: 6 bases; J trimming: 1 base; junction bases outside the gene matches: 4. The DNA read from the CDR3 is TGCGCCAGCAGGCAAGCGGGAGGGGGCACAGATACG. It is translated as CASRQAGGGTDT. The entire CDR3 protein is CASRQAGGGTDTQYF.

There are many counts of this clone. The DNA ends 3 residues before the CDR3 does, and the rest of the CDR3 is filled in from the germline J gene. The chain has TRBV7-3 and TRBJ2-3; perhaps TRBD2 as D (6 bases). The CDR3 is 16 amino acids. From germline, CDR1 is SGHTA and CDR2 FQGTGA. V lost 4 bases and J lost 1, with 15 bases in between. The CDR3: CASSSTGGRGTDTQYF. The CDR3 bases that were read are TGTGCCAGCAGCTCCACCGGGGGTAGGGGCACAGATACG.

This clone was picked up many times. Read coverage stops 3 residues before the CDR3 terminus; the germline J gene supplies the remainder. The chain is built from TRBV28 and TRBJ2-3; tentative D call: TRBD1 (6 bases). V dropped 5 bases and J dropped 0 bases, with 12 bases sitting between them. The germline CDR1 and CDR2 sequences are MDHEN and SYDVKM. This CDR3 region has 15 residues. The CDR3 bases that were read are TGTGCCAGCAGTCGGACAGATCTTAGCACAGATACG. Its translation is CASSRTDLSTDT. The CDR3 in its entirety is CASSRTDLSTDTQYF. Supplemented by reference TRBV28 and TRBJ2-3, the full variable domain reads DVKVTQSSRYLVKRTGEKVFLECVQDMDHENMFWYRQDPGLGLRLIYFSYDVKMKEKGDIPEGYSVSREKKERFSLILESASTNQTSMYLCASSRTDLSTDTQYFGPGTRLTVL.

A few counts support this clone. At one end, the junction sequence differs from germline, possibly due to a read error. The read ends 3 residues shy of where the CDR3 ends; the end is completed using the germline J gene. The chain is built from TRBV7-3 and TRBJ1-1, with unresolved D. CDR1 SGHTA and CDR2 FQGTGA come from the germline V gene. The CDR3 length is 12 residues. The CDR3 sequence is CSSSSYAGEAFF. The covered CDR3 bases are TGTTCCAGCAGCTCCTATGCAGGCGAA.

In regard to this clone: Read sequence stops 3 residues before the CDR3 end, and the germline J gene provides the missing end. The chain links TRBV20-1 to TRBJ2-1; D is ambiguous. V was clipped by 0 bases and J by 2 bases, with 11 bases between them. CDR3 length equals 15 residues. Germline values: CDR1 DFQATT, CDR2 SNEGSKA (reference sequence). The CDR3 region is CSARDTMSPYNEQFF. CDR3 bases read: TGCAGTGCTAGAGATACCATGAGCCCCTACAATGAG.

This clone was detected a few times. Read coverage stops 3 residues before the CDR3 terminus; the germline J gene supplies the remainder. The V gene is TRBV18, the J gene TRBJ2-1, with D possibly TRBD1 on 6 matching bases. This CDR3 is 16 amino acids long. Germline loops: CDR1 KGHSH, CDR2 LQKENI. Trimming took off 2 bases at V and 8 bases at J, with 19 bases between the two ends. CDR3 sequence reads: CASSPKGDAFSDEQFF. The part of the CDR3 DNA that was read is TGTGCCAGCTCACCAAAGGGGGACGCTTTTTCGGATGAG.

This clone was seen at least ten times. The sequenced fragment ends 3 residues before the CDR3 boundary, so the rest is inferred from the germline J gene. V is TRBV5-6 and J is TRBJ2-7; TRBD2 aligns across 12 bases. V shed 3 bases, J shed 5 bases, and the junction held 3 bases outside the gene matches. The CDR3 length is 14 residues. Germline V lookup: CDR1 SGHDT, CDR2 YYEEEE. Here the CDR3 reads CASSYGLAGNEQYF. The part of the CDR3 DNA that was read is TGTGCCAGCAGCTATGGACTAGCGGGAAACGAG.

This clone was seen more than once but under ten times. The CDR3 DNA, read in part, is TGCGCCAGCAGTTACTCTCGCGCGGGAGAAGACGAG. Amino acid sequence: CASSYSRAGEDE. The full-length CDR3 reads as CASSYSRAGEDEQYF. The V gene is TRBV10-2, the J gene TRBJ2-7; the match to TRBD2 covers 7 bases. The CDR3 end is not reached by the read, which stops 3 residues before it; the germline J gene fills it in. Per germline, CDR1 WSHSY and CDR2 SAAADI. The V and J ends lost 5 bases and 5 bases, in that order; junction bases with no gene match: 12. The CDR3 consists of 15 residues.